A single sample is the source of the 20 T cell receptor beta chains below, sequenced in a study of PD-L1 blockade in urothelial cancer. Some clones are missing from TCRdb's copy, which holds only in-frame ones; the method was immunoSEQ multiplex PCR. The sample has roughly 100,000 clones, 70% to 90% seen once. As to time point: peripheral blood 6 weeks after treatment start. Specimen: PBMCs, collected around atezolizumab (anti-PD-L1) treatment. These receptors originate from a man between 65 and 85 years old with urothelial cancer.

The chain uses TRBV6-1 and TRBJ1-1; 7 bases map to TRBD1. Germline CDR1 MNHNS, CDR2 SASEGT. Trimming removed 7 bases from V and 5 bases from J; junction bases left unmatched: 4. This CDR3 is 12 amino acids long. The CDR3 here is CASTRGSTEAFF. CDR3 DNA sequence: TGTGCCAGCACCAGGGGGTCAACTGAAGCTTTCTTT.

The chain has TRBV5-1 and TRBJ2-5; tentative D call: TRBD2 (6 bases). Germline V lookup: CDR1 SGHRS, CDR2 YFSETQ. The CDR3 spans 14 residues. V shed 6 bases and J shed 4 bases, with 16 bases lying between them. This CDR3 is CASTPSGGRETQYF. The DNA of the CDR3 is TGCGCCAGCACCCCCAGTGGAGGGAGAGAGACCCAGTACTTC. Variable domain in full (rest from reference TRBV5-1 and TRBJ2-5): KAGVTQTPRYLIKTRGQQVTLSCSPISGHRSVSWYQQTPGQGLQFLFEYFSETQRNKGNFPGRFSGRQFSNSRSEMNVSTLELGDSALYLCASTPSGGRETQYFGPGTRLLVL.

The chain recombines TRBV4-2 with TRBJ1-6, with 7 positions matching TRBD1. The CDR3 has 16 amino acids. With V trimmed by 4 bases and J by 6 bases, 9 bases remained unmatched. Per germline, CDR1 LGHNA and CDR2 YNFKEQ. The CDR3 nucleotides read TGTGCCAGCAGCCGGGACAGCCAATGGGGTAATTCACCCCTCCACTTT. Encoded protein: CASSRDSQWGNSPLHF.

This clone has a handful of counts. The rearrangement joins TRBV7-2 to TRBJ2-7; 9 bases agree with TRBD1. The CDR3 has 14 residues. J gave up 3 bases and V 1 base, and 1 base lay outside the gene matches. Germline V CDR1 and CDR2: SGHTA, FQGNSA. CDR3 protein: CASSLGGQGYEQYF. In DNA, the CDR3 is TGTGCCAGCAGCTTAGGGGGACAGGGCTACGAGCAGTACTTC.

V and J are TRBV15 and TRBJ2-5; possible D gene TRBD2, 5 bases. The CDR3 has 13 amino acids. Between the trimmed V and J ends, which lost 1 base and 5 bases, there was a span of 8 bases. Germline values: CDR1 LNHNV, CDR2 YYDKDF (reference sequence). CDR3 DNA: TGTGCCACCAGCAGAGTCTGGAGGGAGACCCAGTACTTC. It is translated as CATSRVWRETQYF.

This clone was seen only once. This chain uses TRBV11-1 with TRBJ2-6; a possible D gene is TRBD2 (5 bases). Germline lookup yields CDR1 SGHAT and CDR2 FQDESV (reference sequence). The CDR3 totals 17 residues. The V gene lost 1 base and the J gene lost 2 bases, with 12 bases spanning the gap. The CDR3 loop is CASSLGPSRAGANVLTF. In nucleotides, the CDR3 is TGTGCCAGCAGCTTAGGGCCGTCGAGGGCTGGGGCCAACGTCCTGACTTTC.

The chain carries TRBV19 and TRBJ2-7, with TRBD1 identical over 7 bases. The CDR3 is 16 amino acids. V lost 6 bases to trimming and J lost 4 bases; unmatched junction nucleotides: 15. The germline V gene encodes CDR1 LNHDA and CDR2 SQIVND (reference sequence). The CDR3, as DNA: TGTGCCAGTAGCCCGACAGGGATCCCCTCTCGATACGAGCAGTACTTC. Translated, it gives CASSPTGIPSRYEQYF.

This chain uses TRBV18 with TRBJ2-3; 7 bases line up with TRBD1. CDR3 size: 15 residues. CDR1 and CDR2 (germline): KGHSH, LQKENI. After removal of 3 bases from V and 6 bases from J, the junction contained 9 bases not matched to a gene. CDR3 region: CASSPRQGGEDTQYF. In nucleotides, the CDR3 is TGTGCCAGCTCACCCCGACAGGGTGGAGAGGATACGCAGTATTTT.

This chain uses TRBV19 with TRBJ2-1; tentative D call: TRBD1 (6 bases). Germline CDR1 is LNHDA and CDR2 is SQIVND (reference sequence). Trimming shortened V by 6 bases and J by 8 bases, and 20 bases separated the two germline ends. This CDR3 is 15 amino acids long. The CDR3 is CASSHTGPPLDEQFF. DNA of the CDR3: TGTGCCAGTAGCCATACAGGGCCCCCGTTAGATGAGCAGTTCTTC.

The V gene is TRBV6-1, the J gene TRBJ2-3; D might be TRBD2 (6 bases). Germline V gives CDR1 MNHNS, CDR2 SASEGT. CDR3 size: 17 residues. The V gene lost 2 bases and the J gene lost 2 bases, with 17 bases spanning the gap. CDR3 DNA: TGTGCCAGCAGTGAACGAGGGGCTAGCGCTTTCACAGATACGCAGTATTTT. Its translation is CASSERGASAFTDTQYF.

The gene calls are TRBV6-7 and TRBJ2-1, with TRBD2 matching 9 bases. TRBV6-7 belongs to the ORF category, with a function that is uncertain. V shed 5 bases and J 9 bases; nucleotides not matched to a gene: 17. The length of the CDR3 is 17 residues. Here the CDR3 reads CASSLFLGREGHSEQFF. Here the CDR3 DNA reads TGTGCCAGCAGTCTCTTCCTAGGGCGGGAGGGCCATAGTGAGCAGTTCTTC.

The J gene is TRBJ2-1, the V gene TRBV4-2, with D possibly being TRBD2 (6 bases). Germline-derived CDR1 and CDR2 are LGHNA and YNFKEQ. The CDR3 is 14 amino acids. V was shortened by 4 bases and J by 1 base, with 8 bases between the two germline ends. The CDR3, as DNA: TGTGCCAGCAGCCCCGGGGGATCCTACAATGAGCAGTTCTTC. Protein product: CASSPGGSYNEQFF.

CDR3 in amino acids: CASSLESGTGSIGEYF. As DNA, the CDR3 is TGCGCCAGCAGCTTGGAATCCGGGACAGGGAGCATTGGGGAGTACTTC. V usage is TRBV5-1 and J usage is TRBJ2-5; the match to TRBD1 covers 9 bases. The CDR3 totals 16 residues. Germline V lookup: CDR1 SGHRS, CDR2 YFSETQ. The junction had 15 bases not matched to a gene; V was cut back by 0 bases and J by 12 bases. The full variable domain, rest sourced from reference TRBV5-1 and TRBJ2-5, is KAGVTQTPRYLIKTRGQQVTLSCSPISGHRSVSWYQQTPGQGLQFLFEYFSETQRNKGNFPGRFSGRQFSNSRSEMNVSTLELGDSALYLCASSLESGTGSIGEYFGPGTRLLVL.

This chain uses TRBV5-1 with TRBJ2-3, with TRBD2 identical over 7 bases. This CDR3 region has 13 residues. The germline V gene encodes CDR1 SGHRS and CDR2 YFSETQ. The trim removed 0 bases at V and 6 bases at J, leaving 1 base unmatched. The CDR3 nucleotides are TGCGCCAGCAGCTTGGTTAGCGGGGATACGCAGTATTTT. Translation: CASSLVSGDTQYF.

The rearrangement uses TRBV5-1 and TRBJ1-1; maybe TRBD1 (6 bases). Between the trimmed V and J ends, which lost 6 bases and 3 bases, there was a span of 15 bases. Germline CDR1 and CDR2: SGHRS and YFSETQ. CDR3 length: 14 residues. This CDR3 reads CASTRGGGDTEAFF. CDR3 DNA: TGCGCCAGCACAAGAGGAGGGGGGGACACTGAAGCTTTCTTT.

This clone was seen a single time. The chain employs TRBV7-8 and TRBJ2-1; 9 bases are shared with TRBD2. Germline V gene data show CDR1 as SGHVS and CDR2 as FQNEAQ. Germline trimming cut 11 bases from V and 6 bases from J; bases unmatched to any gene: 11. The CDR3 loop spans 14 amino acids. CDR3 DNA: TGTGCCTCAGGTCGGGCGGGAGGGGGCAATGAGCAGTTCTTC. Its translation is CASGRAGGGNEQFF.

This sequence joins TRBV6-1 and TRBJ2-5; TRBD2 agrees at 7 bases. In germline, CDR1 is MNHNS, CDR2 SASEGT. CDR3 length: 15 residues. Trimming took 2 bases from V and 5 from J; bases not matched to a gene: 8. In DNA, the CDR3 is TGTGCCAGCAGTGAAAGGGCGGGGGAAGGGGAGACCCAGTACTTC. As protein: CASSERAGEGETQYF.

CDR3 sequence reads: CASSPGGGETQYF. The CDR3 nucleotides are TGCGCCAGCTCCCCGGGAGGAGGCGAGACCCAGTACTTC. The chain carries TRBV10-1 and TRBJ2-5; 7 bases are shared with TRBD2. The CDR3 has 13 amino acids. Germline-derived CDR1 and CDR2 are WNHNN and SYGVQD (reference sequence). V dropped 8 bases and J dropped 5; count of bases not matched to a gene: 8.

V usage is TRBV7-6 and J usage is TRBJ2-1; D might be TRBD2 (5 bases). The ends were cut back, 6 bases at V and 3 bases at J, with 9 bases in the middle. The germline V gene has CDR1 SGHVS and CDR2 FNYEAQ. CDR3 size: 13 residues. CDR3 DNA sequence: TGTGCCAGCAGGCACGGGGACTACAATGAGCAGTTCTTC. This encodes CASRHGDYNEQFF.

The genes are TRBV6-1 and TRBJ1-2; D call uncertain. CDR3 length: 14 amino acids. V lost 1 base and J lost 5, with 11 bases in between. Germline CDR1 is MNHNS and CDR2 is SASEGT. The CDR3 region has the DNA TGTGCCAGCAGTGAAGGGGTACCTAGGTATGGCTACACCTTC. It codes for CASSEGVPRYGYTF.